What follows are 9 T cell receptor beta chains derived from one specimen sequenced in a study of cytomegalovirus exposure and HLA in healthy donors (dated by TCRdb to about 2017). Library preparation was by the immunoSEQ multiplex PCR assay. As stored in TCRdb, this immuneACCESS dataset retains in-frame rearrangements with V and J assigned. A fraction of the clones does not appear; measured against another copy, unresolved V genes explain less than half of the discrepancy, and the remainder lacks a known reason. For this sample the table gives 170,000 or so clones, of which about 80% were detected only once. The ten largest clones capture 2.5% to 3% of the sample. Sample: PBMCs. These receptors were taken from a woman aged 18-29 years in good health and CMV-seropositive.

The chain uses TRBV25-1 and TRBJ2-2; perhaps TRBD2 as D (5 bases). Looked up from germline, CDR1 is MGHDK and CDR2 is SYGVNS. V lost 7 bases, J lost 4 bases, and 10 bases lay in between. The CDR3 runs 13 residues. The CDR3 is CASTGGGTGELFF. CDR3 coding DNA: TGTGCCAGCACGGGTGGAGGCACCGGGGAGCTGTTTTTT.

This clone was observed once. The chain combines TRBV7-9 with TRBJ2-3, with 11 positions matching TRBD2. The CDR3 is 16 amino acids. Germline trimming cut 5 bases from V and 0 bases from J; bases unmatched to any gene: 4. Germline V CDR1 and CDR2: SEHNR, FQNEAQ (reference sequence). In DNA, the CDR3 is TGTGCCAGCAGCCCGGGACTAGCGGAGAGCACAGATACGCAGTATTTT. It yields the protein CASSPGLAESTDTQYF.

The V and J genes are TRBV6-6 and TRBJ1-2, with no clear D. CDR1 and CDR2 from the germline V gene are MNHNY and SVGAGI (reference sequence). The CDR3 length is 13 residues. V dropped 0 bases and J dropped 7 bases, with 9 bases sitting between them. CDR3 sequence: CASSYSGGGGYTF. In nucleotides, the CDR3 is TGTGCCAGCAGTTACTCTGGAGGTGGTGGCTACACCTTC.

The J gene is TRBJ1-2, the V gene TRBV2; perhaps TRBD1 as D (6 bases). The CDR3 runs 14 residues. The germline gives CDR1 SNHLY, CDR2 FYNNEI. The ends were cut back, 8 bases at V and 6 bases at J, with 19 bases in the middle. CDR3 loop: CASSELTTGNGYTF. In DNA form, the CDR3 reads TGTGCCAGCTCAGAGTTAACAACAGGGAATGGCTACACCTTC. The full variable domain, in which reference TRBV2 and TRBJ1-2 provide the parts outside the CDR3, is EPEVTQTPSHQVTQMGQEVILRCVPISNHLYFYWYRQILGQKVEFLVSFYNNEISEKSEIFDDQFSVERPDGSNFTLKIRSTKLEDSAMYFCASSELTTGNGYTFGSGTRLTVV.

The CDR3 DNA follows: TGTGCTAGTGGTTTGGTACCTATACAGGGGACCTCCTACGAGCAGTACTTC. Translating gives CASGLVPIQGTSYEQYF. The chain links TRBV12-5 to TRBJ2-7; 7 nucleotides match TRBD1. Per the germline V gene, CDR1 is LGHNT and CDR2 is FRNRAP. The CDR3 is 17 residues long. The V and J ends lost 0 bases and 0 bases, in that order; junction bases with no gene match: 8.

The chain has TRBV7-9 and TRBJ2-7; 10 bases are shared with TRBD1. The V gene's germline CDR1 is SEHNR and CDR2 FQNEAQ (reference sequence). Germline trimming cut 1 base from V and 6 bases from J; bases unmatched to any gene: 6. This CDR3 is 15 amino acids long. This CDR3 reads CASSLEGTGAGEQYF. Written as DNA, the CDR3 is TGTGCCAGCAGCTTAGAGGGGACAGGGGCAGGCGAGCAGTACTTC.

Points on this clone: Additional DNA sequences in this sample encode the identical CDR3. This rearrangement joins TRBV10-1 to TRBJ2-5; the match to TRBD2 covers 14 bases. There are 16 residues in the CDR3. Germline V CDR1 and CDR2: WNHNN, SYGVQD (reference sequence). The ends lost 3 bases at V and 1 base at J; junction bases unmatched: 1. The CDR3 protein is CASSEGLAGGQETQYF. The CDR3 nucleotides are TGCGCCAGCAGTGAAGGACTAGCGGGGGGCCAAGAGACCCAGTACTTC.

The V and J genes are TRBV27 and TRBJ2-1; the D gene is possibly TRBD2 (5 bases). Deletions cut 5 bases from V and 8 bases from J, with 13 bases between. The CDR3 runs 13 residues. CDR1 is MNHEY and CDR2 is SMNVEV in the germline V gene (reference sequence). The CDR3 DNA is TGTGCCAGCAGTGGGGTAGCGTTCGATGAGCAGTTCTTC. Protein: CASSGVAFDEQFF.

This clone was observed a few times. V usage is TRBV28 and J usage is TRBJ1-5; D gene unclear. The germline gives CDR1 MDHEN, CDR2 SYDVKM. The V gene lost 6 bases and the J gene lost 0 bases, with 12 bases spanning the gap. The CDR3 has 15 amino acids. Here the CDR3 DNA reads TGTGCCAGCAGGGAAAGAGGGATTAGCAATCAGCCCCAGCATTTT. This gives the protein CASRERGISNQPQHF.